These T cell receptor beta chains were read from a single sample in a study of T cells in Graves' hyperthyroidism and ophthalmopathy. TCRdb passed the multiplex PCR reads through MiXCR, listing each CDR3 protein once. Here the sample spans about 700,000 distinct CDR3 sequences, approximately 14% being singletons. The sample consisted of blood. The receptors derive from a woman under 30 with Graves' hyperthyroidism. Each CDR3 is given with its conserved first and last residue. Fields, in order: J gene, V gene, CDR3 length, CDR3 protein.

j_gene: TRBJ2-1; v_gene: TRBV11-1; len: 18; CDR3aa: CASSLEWASGPEYNEQFF
j_gene: TRBJ2-3; v_gene: TRBV4-1; len: 17; CDR3aa: CASSLETGFRGTDTQYF
j_gene: TRBJ1-6; v_gene: TRBV14; len: 15; CDR3aa: CASSLLSLRNSPLHF
j_gene: TRBJ1-5; v_gene: TRBV6-2/TRBV6-3; len: 15; CDR3aa: CASSYSPLSNQPQHF
j_gene: TRBJ1-5; v_gene: TRBV28; len: 14; CDR3aa: CASATGIHRQPQHF
j_gene: TRBJ1-4; v_gene: TRBV3-1; len: 17; CDR3aa: CASSPGGLGNRNEKLFF
j_gene: TRBJ2-5; v_gene: TRBV20-1; len: 13; CDR3aa: CSARQLAGETQYF
j_gene: TRBJ1-2; v_gene: TRBV6-6; len: 15; CDR3aa: CASSYLDGRGYGYTF
j_gene: TRBJ1-1; v_gene: TRBV7-3; len: 12; CDR3aa: CASSSRGSEAFF
j_gene: TRBJ2-7; v_gene: TRBV6-2/TRBV6-3; len: 13; CDR3aa: CASRLDRVYEQYF
j_gene: TRBJ2-7; v_gene: TRBV30; len: 13; CDR3aa: CAWSVSAAYEQYF
j_gene: TRBJ2-2; v_gene: TRBV4-3; len: 16; CDR3aa: CASSPSPYLNTGELFF
j_gene: TRBJ2-3; v_gene: TRBV28; len: 12; CDR3aa: CASTQSTDTQYF
j_gene: TRBJ2-5; v_gene: TRBV30; len: 13; CDR3aa: CAWSREGAETQYF
j_gene: TRBJ2-1; v_gene: TRBV5-1; len: 14; CDR3aa: CASSLRDTLSEQFF
j_gene: TRBJ2-1; v_gene: TRBV6-2/TRBV6-3; len: 12; CDR3aa: CASSYLLAEQFF
j_gene: TRBJ2-1; v_gene: TRBV4-3; len: 14; CDR3aa: CASSQRMAYNEQFF
j_gene: TRBJ2-1; v_gene: TRBV11-1; len: 12; CDR3aa: CASSLGTAGEFF
j_gene: TRBJ1-2; v_gene: TRBV6-2/TRBV6-3; len: 12; CDR3aa: CASSYSSGGYTF
j_gene: TRBJ2-3; v_gene: TRBV29-1; len: 13; CDR3aa: CSAMGAGTDTQYF
j_gene: TRBJ2-3; v_gene: TRBV24-1; len: 14; CDR3aa: CATSDPGRASTQYF
j_gene: TRBJ1-2; v_gene: TRBV6-5; len: 14; CDR3aa: CASRYRGRVDGYTF
j_gene: TRBJ2-2; v_gene: TRBV2; len: 16; CDR3aa: CASSGGLPMNTGELFF
j_gene: TRBJ2-2; v_gene: TRBV20-1; len: 14; CDR3aa: CSARDQVVAGELFF
j_gene: TRBJ2-3; v_gene: TRBV30; len: 14; CDR3aa: CACASLLGTDTQYF
j_gene: TRBJ2-3; v_gene: TRBV20-1; len: 12; CDR3aa: CSGGERADTQYF
j_gene: TRBJ2-5; v_gene: TRBV2; len: 13; CDR3aa: CASSSGIQETQYF
j_gene: TRBJ1-2; v_gene: TRBV5-1; len: 12; CDR3aa: CASSTGIGNYTF
j_gene: TRBJ2-7; v_gene: TRBV10-3; len: 14; CDR3aa: CAISELTGVYEQYF
j_gene: TRBJ2-5; v_gene: TRBV3-1; len: 12; CDR3aa: CASSQIAGAANF
j_gene: TRBJ1-1; v_gene: TRBV2; len: 14; CDR3aa: CASSVEGSNTEAFF
j_gene: TRBJ2-7; v_gene: TRBV11-3; len: 15; CDR3aa: CASSLDARGVYEQYF
j_gene: TRBJ2-7; v_gene: TRBV7-8; len: 17; CDR3aa: CASSFYSGSSSSYEQYF
j_gene: TRBJ1-1; v_gene: TRBV19; len: 15; CDR3aa: CASSIIAEDGTEAFF
j_gene: TRBJ2-7; v_gene: TRBV11-1; len: 16; CDR3aa: CASSFGLAGRGREQYF
j_gene: TRBJ1-5; v_gene: TRBV18; len: 13; CDR3aa: CASSPSSGQPQHF
j_gene: TRBJ1-2; v_gene: TRBV6-1; len: 12; CDR3aa: CASRGQNYGYTF
j_gene: TRBJ2-5; v_gene: TRBV12-3/TRBV12-4; len: 13; CDR3aa: CASSFRGRETQYF
j_gene: TRBJ1-3; v_gene: TRBV2; len: 15; CDR3aa: CASRPDRGPRTTIYF
j_gene: TRBJ1-5; v_gene: TRBV28; len: 16; CDR3aa: CASSHHGQGRNQPQHF